This record looks at one TCR beta chain sequence and its context. The antigen remains undetermined. CDR1 is SGDLS and CDR2 is YYNGEE in the germline V gene. This CDR3 spans 17 amino acids. Germline trimming cut 3 bases from V and 4 bases from J; bases unmatched to any gene: 15. The source of the sample is a study of OX40 agonist ivuxolimab in advanced cancers. For the study at large: Patients were infused with ivuxolimab every 2 weeks at 0.01 to 10 mg/kg. People in dose escalation had one of these cancers: hepatocellular carcinoma, melanoma, renal cell or head and neck cancer. General study results and limits: At doses 0.1 to 3.0 mg/kg, CD4+ and CD8+ clones expanded.

Some clones are missing from TCRdb's copy, which holds only in-frame ones; the method was immunoSEQ multiplex PCR. The sample lists about 42,000 clones, over 75% occurring once. Sequencing was performed on CD4+ or CD8+ T cells sorted from blood, taken in a trial of the OX40 agonist ivuxolimab. The gene calls are TRBV9 and TRBJ1-1; 7 nucleotides match TRBD1. The clonotype was recovered from an adult with an advanced solid tumor such as melanoma, head and neck, liver or kidney cancer. CDR3 nucleotide sequence: TGTGCCAGCAGCGCGAGACCATCCCAGGGGGTAGGCACTGAAGCTTTCTTT. Amino acid sequence: CASSARPSQGVGTEAFF.